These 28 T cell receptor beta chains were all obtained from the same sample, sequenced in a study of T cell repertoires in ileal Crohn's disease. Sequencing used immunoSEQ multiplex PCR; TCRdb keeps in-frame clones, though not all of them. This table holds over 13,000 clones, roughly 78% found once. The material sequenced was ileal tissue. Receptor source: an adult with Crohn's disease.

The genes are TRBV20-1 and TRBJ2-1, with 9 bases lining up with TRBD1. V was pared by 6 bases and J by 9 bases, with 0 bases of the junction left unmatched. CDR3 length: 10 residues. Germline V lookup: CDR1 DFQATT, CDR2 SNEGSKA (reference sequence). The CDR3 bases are TGCAGTGCGGGACAGGGTGAGCAGTTCTTC. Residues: CSAGQGEQFF.

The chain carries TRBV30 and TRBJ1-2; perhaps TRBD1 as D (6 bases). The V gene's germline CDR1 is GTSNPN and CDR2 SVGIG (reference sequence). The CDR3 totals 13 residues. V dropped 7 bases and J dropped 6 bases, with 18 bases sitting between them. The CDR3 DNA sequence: TGTGCCTCTCACAGGGAGAGTAGGGATGGCTACACCTTC. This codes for CASHRESRDGYTF. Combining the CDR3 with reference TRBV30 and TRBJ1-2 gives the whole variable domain SQTIHQWPATLVQPVGSPLSLECTVEGTSNPNLYWYRQAAGRGLQLLFYSVGIGQISSEVPQNLSASRPQDRQFILSSKKLLLSDSGFYLCASHRESRDGYTFGSGTRLTVV.

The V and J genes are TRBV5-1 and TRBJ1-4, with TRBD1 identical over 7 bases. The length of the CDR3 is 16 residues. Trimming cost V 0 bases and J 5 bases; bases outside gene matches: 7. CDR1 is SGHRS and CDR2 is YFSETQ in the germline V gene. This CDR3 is CASSLERAGGNEKLFF. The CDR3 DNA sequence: TGCGCCAGCAGCTTGGAGCGGGCAGGGGGGAATGAAAAACTGTTTTTT.

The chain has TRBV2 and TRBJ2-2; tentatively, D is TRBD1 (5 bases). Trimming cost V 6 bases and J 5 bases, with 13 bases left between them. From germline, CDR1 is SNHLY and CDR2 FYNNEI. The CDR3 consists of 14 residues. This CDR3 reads CASRFQGRTGELFF. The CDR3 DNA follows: TGTGCCAGCAGATTCCAGGGTAGGACCGGGGAGCTGTTTTTT. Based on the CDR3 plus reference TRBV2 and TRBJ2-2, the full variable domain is EPEVTQTPSHQVTQMGQEVILRCVPISNHLYFYWYRQILGQKVEFLVSFYNNEISEKSEIFDDQFSVERPDGSNFTLKIRSTKLEDSAMYFCASRFQGRTGELFFGEGSRLTVL.

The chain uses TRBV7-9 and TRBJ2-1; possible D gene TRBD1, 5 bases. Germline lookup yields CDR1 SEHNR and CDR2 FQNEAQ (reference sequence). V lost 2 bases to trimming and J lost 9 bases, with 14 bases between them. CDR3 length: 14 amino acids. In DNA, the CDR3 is TGTGCCAGCAGCTTATCGCCAGGGCTGGGTGAGCAGTTCTTC. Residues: CASSLSPGLGEQFF.

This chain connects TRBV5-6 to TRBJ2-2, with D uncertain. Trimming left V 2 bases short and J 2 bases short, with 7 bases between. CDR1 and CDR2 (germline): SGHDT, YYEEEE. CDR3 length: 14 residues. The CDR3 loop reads CASSLRRNTGELFF. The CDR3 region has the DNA TGTGCCAGCAGCTTACGCAGAAACACCGGGGAGCTGTTTTTT.

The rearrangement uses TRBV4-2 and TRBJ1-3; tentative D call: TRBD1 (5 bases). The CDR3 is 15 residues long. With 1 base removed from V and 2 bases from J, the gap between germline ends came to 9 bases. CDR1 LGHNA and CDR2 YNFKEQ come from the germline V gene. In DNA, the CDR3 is TGTGCCAGCAGCCAAGGAAGGGGTACTGGAAACACCATATATTTT. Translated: CASSQGRGTGNTIYF.

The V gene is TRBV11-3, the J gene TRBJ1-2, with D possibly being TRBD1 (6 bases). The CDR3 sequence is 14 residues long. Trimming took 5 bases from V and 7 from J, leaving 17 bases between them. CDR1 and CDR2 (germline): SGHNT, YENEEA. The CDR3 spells CASSPGPAGAGYTF. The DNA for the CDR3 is TGTGCCAGCAGCCCCGGGCCCGCGGGGGCTGGCTACACCTTC.

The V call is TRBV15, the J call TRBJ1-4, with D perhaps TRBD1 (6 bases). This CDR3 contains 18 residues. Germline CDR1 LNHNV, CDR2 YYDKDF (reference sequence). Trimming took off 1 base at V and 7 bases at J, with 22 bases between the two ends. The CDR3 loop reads CATSRVGGGRDLGEKLFF. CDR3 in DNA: TGTGCCACCAGCAGAGTAGGGGGGGGGAGGGACCTCGGTGAAAAACTGTTTTTT.

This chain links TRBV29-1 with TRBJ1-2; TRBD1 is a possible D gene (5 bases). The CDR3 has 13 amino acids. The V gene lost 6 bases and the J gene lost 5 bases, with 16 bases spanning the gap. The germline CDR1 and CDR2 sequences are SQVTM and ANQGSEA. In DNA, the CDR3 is TGCAGCGTCACCGGGGGGGTTAAGTATGGCTACACCTTC. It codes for CSVTGGVKYGYTF.

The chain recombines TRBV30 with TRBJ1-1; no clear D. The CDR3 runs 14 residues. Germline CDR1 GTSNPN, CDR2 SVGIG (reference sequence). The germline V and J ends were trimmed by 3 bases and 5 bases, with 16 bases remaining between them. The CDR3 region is CAWSGRGRGTEAFF. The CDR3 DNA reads TGTGCCTGGAGCGGGAGAGGGCGCGGGACTGAAGCTTTCTTT.

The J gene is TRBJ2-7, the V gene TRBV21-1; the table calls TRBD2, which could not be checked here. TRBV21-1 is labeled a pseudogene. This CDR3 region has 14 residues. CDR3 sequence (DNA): TGTGCCAGCAGCAAAAAGACTAGCGAGGACGAGCAGTACGTC. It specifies CASSKKTSEDEQYV.

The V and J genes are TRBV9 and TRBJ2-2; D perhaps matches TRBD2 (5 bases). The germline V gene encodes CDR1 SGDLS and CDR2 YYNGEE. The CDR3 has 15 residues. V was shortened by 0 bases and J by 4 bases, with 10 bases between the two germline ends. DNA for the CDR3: TGTGCCAGCAGCGTAGTGTCTAGCAGCACCGGGGAGCTGTTTTTT. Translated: CASSVVSSSTGELFF. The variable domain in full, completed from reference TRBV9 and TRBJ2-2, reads DSGVTQTPKHLITATGQRVTLRCSPRSGDLSVYWYQQSLDQGLQFLIQYYNGEERAKGNILERFSAQQFPDLHSELNLSSLELGDSALYFCASSVVSSSTGELFFGEGSRLTVL.

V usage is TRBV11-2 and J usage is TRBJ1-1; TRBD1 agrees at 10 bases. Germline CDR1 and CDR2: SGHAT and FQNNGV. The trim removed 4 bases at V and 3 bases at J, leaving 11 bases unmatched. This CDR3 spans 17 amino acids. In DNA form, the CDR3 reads TGTGCCAGCAGCTCGCCCGGGACAGGGGAATGGGACACTGAAGCTTTCTTT. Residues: CASSSPGTGEWDTEAFF.

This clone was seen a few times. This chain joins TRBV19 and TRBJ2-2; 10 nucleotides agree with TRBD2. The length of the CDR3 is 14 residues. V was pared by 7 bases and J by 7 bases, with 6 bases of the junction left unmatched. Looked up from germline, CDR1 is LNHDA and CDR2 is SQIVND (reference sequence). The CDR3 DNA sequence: TGTGCCAGTACCAGGACTAGCGGAATCGGGGAGCTGTTTTTT. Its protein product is CASTRTSGIGELFF.

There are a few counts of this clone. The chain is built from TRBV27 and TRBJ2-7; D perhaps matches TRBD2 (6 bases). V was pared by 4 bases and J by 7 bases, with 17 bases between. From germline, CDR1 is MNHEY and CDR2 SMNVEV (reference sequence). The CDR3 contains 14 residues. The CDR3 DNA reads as TGTGCCAGCAGTTCAGGCGTAGGGACTCAAGAGCAGTACTTC. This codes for CASSSGVGTQEQYF.

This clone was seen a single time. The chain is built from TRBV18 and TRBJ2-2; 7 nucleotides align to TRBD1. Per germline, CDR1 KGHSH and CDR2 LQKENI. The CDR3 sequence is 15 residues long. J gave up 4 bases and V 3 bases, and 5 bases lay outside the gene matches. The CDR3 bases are TGTGCCAGCTCACCCCTACAGGGGACCACCGGGGAGCTGTTTTTT. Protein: CASSPLQGTTGELFF. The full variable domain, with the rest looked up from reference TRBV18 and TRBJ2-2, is NAGVMQNPRHLVRRRGQEARLRCSPMKGHSHVYWYRQLPEEGLKFMVYLQKENIIDESGMPKERFSAEFPKEGPSILRIQQVVRGDSAAYFCASSPLQGTTGELFFGEGSRLTVL.

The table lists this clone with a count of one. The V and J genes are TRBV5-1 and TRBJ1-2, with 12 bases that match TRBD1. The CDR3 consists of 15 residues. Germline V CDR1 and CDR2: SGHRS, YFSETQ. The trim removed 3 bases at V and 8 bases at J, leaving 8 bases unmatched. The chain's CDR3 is CASSSTGQGAFGYTF. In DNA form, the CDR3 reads TGCGCCAGCAGCTCCACGGGACAGGGGGCGTTCGGCTACACCTTC.

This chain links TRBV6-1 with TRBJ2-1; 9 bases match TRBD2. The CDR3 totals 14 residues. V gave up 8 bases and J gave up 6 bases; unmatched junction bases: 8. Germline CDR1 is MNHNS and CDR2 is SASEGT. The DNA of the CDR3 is TGTGCCAGCGCCCGCGGGGGGGCAGTCAATGAGCAGTTCTTC. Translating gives CASARGGAVNEQFF.

The CDR3 DNA sequence: TGTGCCAGCAGCTTGGTGGGGGCGTCCAACACTGAAGCTTTCTTT. Encoded protein: CASSLVGASNTEAFF. The V call is TRBV5-4, the J call TRBJ1-1; weak D call: TRBD1 (6 bases). Per the germline V gene, CDR1 is SGHNT and CDR2 is YYREEE (reference sequence). The CDR3 covers 15 residues. V shed 0 bases and J shed 2 bases, with 11 bases lying between them. Drawing the rest from reference TRBV5-4 and TRBJ1-1, the complete variable domain is ETGVTQSPTHLIKTRGQQVTLRCSSQSGHNTVSWYQQALGQGPQFIFQYYREEENGRGNFPPRFSGLQFPNYSSELNVNALELDDSALYLCASSLVGASNTEAFFGQGTRLTVV.

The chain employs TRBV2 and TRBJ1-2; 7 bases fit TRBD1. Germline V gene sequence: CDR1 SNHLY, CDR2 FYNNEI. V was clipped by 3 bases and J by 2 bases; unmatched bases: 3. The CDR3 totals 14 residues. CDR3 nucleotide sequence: TGTGCCAGCAGTGACAGGGGGTTCAACTATGGCTACACCTTC. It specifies CASSDRGFNYGYTF. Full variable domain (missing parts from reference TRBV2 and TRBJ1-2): EPEVTQTPSHQVTQMGQEVILRCVPISNHLYFYWYRQILGQKVEFLVSFYNNEISEKSEIFDDQFSVERPDGSNFTLKIRSTKLEDSAMYFCASSDRGFNYGYTFGSGTRLTVV.

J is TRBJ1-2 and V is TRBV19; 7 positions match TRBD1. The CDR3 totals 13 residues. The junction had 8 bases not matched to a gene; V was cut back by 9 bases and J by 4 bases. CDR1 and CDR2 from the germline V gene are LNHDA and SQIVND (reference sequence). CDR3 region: CASADRESYGYTF. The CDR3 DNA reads TGTGCCAGCGCTGACAGGGAGAGCTATGGCTACACCTTC.

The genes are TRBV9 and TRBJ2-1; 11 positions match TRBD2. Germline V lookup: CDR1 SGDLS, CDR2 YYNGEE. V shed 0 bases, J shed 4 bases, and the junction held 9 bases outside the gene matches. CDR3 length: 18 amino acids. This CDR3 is CASSVDRSGTSGYNEQFF. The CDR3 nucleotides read TGTGCCAGCAGCGTAGATCGGTCGGGGACTAGCGGTTACAATGAGCAGTTCTTC. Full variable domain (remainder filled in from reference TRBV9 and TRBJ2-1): DSGVTQTPKHLITATGQRVTLRCSPRSGDLSVYWYQQSLDQGLQFLIQYYNGEERAKGNILERFSAQQFPDLHSELNLSSLELGDSALYFCASSVDRSGTSGYNEQFFGPGTRLTVL.

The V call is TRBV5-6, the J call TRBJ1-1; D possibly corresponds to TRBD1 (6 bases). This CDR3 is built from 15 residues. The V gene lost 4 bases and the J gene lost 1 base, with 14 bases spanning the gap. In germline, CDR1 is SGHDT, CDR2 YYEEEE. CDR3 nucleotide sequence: TGTGCCAGCAGCCTCAGGGACACCCCGAACACTGAAGCTTTCTTT. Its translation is CASSLRDTPNTEAFF.

This CDR3 is CASSLGAGTRPFYEQYF. The DNA for the CDR3 is TGTGCCAGCAGCTTAGGGGCCGGGACTAGACCTTTCTACGAGCAGTACTTC. V usage is TRBV7-8 and J usage is TRBJ2-7; 8 positions agree with TRBD2. CDR1 is SGHVS, CDR2 FQNEAQ, per germline. CDR3 length: 17 residues. With 1 base clipped from V and 3 bases from J, the junction kept 11 bases outside the gene matches.

The CDR3 loop reads CASSGLAGADTQYF. CDR3 nucleotides: TGTGCCAGCAGTGGACTAGCGGGAGCAGATACGCAGTATTTT. The chain joins TRBV6-1 to TRBJ2-3, with 12 bases identical to TRBD2. In germline, CDR1 is MNHNS, CDR2 SASEGT. The CDR3 is 14 residues long. The V segment lost 4 bases and the J segment 4 bases; nucleotides outside the gene matches: 0.

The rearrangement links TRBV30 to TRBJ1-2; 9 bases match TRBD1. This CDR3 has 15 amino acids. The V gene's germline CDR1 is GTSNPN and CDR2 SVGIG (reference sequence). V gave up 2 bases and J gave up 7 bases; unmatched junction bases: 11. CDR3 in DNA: TGTGCCTGGAGTCTCCGGGACAGGGTCGTAGGTGGCTACACCTTC. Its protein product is CAWSLRDRVVGGYTF.

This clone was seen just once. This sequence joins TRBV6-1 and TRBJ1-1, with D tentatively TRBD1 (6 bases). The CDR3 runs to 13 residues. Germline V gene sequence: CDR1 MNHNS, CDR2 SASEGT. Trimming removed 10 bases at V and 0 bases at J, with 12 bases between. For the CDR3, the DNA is TGTGCCACCGGACAGCTAATGAACACTGAAGCTTTCTTT. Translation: CATGQLMNTEAFF.